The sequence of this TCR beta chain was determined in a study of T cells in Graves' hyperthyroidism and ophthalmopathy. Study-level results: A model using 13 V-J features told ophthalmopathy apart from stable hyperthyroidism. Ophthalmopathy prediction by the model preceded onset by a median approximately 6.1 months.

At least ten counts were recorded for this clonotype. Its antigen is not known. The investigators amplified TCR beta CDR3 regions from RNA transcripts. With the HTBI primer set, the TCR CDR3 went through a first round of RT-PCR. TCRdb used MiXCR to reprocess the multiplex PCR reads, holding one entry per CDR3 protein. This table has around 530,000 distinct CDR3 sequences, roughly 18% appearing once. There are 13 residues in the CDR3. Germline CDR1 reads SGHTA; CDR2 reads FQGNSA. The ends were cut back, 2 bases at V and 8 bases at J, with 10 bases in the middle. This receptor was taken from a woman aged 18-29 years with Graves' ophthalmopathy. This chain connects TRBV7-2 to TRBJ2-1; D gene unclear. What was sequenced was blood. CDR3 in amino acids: CASSLRVQYEQFF. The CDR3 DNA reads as TGTGCCAGCAGCTTAAGGGTCCAATATGAGCAGTTCTTC.